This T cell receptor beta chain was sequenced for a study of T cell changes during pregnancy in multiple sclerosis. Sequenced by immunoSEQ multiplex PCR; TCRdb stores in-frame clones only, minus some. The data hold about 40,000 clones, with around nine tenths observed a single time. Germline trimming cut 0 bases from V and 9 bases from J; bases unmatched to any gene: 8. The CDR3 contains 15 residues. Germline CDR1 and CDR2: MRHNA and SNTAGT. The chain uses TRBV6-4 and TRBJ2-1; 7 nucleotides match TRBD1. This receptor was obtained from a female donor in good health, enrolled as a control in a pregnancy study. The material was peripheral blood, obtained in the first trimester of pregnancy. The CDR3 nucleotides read TGTGCCAGCAGTGACTCCGTTGACAGGGCCGGTGAGCAGTTCTTC. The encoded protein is CASSDSVDRAGEQFF.